These 17 T cell receptor beta chains were sequenced from one sample in a study of blood T cells in healthy people across ages. A sample-barcoded 5' primer and a J-beta primer mix were used in a second PCR of roughly 6 to 11 cycles. From the 5' RACE reads, TCRdb called clonotypes with MiXCR, one entry per CDR3 protein. The sample yields some 290,000 distinct CDR3 sequences, around 30% seen once. Source material: blood. Receptor source: a woman aged 70 to 79 in good health.

The V and J genes are TRBV2 and TRBJ1-1; D gene uncertain. Trimming removed 9 bases at V and 2 bases at J, with 7 bases between. Per germline, CDR1 SNHLY and CDR2 FYNNEI. The CDR3 consists of 11 residues. DNA for the CDR3: TGTGCCAGGAGAGATAACACTGAAGCTTTCTTT. This sequence encodes CARRDNTEAFF.

This clonotype was observed a few times. CDR3 sequence (DNA): TGCGCCAGCAGCCAAGACTGGGGCAGCTCCTACGAGCAGTACTTC. It translates to CASSQDWGSSYEQYF. The rearrangement joins TRBV4-1 to TRBJ2-7; TRBD1 is a possible D gene (5 bases). The V gene's germline CDR1 is MGHRA and CDR2 YSYEKL. This CDR3 spans 15 amino acids. V shed 0 bases and J shed 0 bases, with 9 bases lying between them.

The V and J genes are TRBV4-1 and TRBJ2-1, with a tentative D call TRBD2 (5 bases). The assigned J gene may be wrong: the sequence end matches TRBJ2-5 better. The CDR3 has 15 amino acids. Germline V gene data show CDR1 as MGHRA and CDR2 as YSYEKL. The DNA of the CDR3 is TGCGCCAGCAGACAAACCTGGGAGTCCGGGGAGACCCAGTACTTC. This sequence encodes CASRQTWESGETQYF.

This clonotype has just a few counts. The V call is TRBV5-1, the J call TRBJ2-1; 13 bases line up with TRBD2. V was pared by 4 bases and J by 5 bases, with 9 bases of the junction left unmatched. CDR1 SGHRS and CDR2 YFSETQ come from the germline V gene. The CDR3 is made up of 17 amino acids. The CDR3 sequence is CASSIGLAGASNNEQFF. The CDR3 DNA sequence: TGCGCCAGCAGCATCGGACTAGCGGGAGCATCCAACAATGAGCAGTTCTTC.

V usage is TRBV10-3 and J usage is TRBJ1-2; TRBD1 matches 9 bases. The CDR3 sequence is 13 residues long. V trimming: 4 bases; J trimming: 6 bases; junction bases outside the gene matches: 3. Germline CDR1 and CDR2: ENHRY and SYGVKD. CDR3 nucleotides: TGTGCCATCAGTGGATGGACAGGGGATGGCTACACCTTC. This codes for CAISGWTGDGYTF.

The rearrangement uses TRBV20-1 and TRBJ2-6; D may be TRBD1 (6 bases). This CDR3 region has 16 residues. V gave up 5 bases and J gave up 0 bases, with 14 bases separating them. The V gene's germline CDR1 is DFQATT and CDR2 SNEGSKA (reference sequence). CDR3 amino acids: CSAGRDISSGANVLTF. DNA for the CDR3: TGCAGTGCTGGCCGGGACATTAGCTCTGGGGCCAACGTCCTGACTTTC.

This clonotype is a singleton in its sample. The chain is built from TRBV7-2 and TRBJ2-1; D is uncertain. Germline values: CDR1 SGHTA, CDR2 FQGNSA. This CDR3 spans 14 amino acids. The ends were cut back, 1 base at V and 6 bases at J, with 10 bases in the middle. This CDR3 reads CASSLGSTCNEQFF. In nucleotides, the CDR3 is TGTGCCAGCAGCTTAGGGTCGACCTGCAATGAGCAGTTCTTC.

The chain employs TRBV20-1 and TRBJ1-6; TRBD1 might be the D (5 bases). The germline V gene has CDR1 DFQATT and CDR2 SNEGSKA (reference sequence). The ends were cut back, 3 bases at V and 5 bases at J, with 17 bases in the middle. The CDR3 runs to 16 residues. For the CDR3, the DNA is TGCAGTGCTAGCCATGGTAGGGCAGGGAATAATTCACCCCTCCACTTT. Encoded protein: CSASHGRAGNNSPLHF.

This clonotype was detected a few times. The chain links TRBV19 to TRBJ1-1; the D is unclear. CDR1 is LNHDA, CDR2 SQIVND, per germline (reference sequence). The V end lost 7 bases, the J end lost 1 base, and 16 bases lay between the germline ends. The CDR3 contains 15 residues. DNA for the CDR3: TGTGCCAGTAATGGAGGGAGGGAGAAGAACACTGAAGCTTTCTTT. This sequence encodes CASNGGREKNTEAFF.

J is TRBJ1-1 and V is TRBV12-3 or TRBV12-4; a weak D match, TRBD1 (5 bases). CDR3 size: 13 residues. V was pared by 6 bases and J by 0 bases, with 8 bases between. The CDR3 protein is CASSQGVNTEAFF. The CDR3 DNA sequence: TGTGCCAGCAGCCAAGGGGTGAACACTGAAGCTTTCTTT.

As for this clonotype: A read error may be the cause here, since a much bigger clone is one base away. The V and J genes are TRBV20-1 and TRBJ2-7; the D call may be TRBD1 or TRBD2 (6 bases each). Per the germline V gene, CDR1 is DFQATT and CDR2 is SNEGSKA (reference sequence). There are 14 residues in the CDR3. The V end lost 5 bases, the J end lost 2 bases, and 16 bases lay between the germline ends. CDR3 coding DNA: TGCAGTGCTGAAACTAGCAGGGGCCCCTACGAGCAGTACTTC. Encoded protein: CSAETSRGPYEQYF.

This chain joins TRBV28 and TRBJ1-5, with D perhaps TRBD1 (5 bases). CDR3 length: 14 residues. Between the trimmed V and J ends, which lost 3 bases and 6 bases, there was a span of 12 bases. The V gene's germline CDR1 is MDHEN and CDR2 SYDVKM. CDR3 protein: CASSLWGVGQPQHF. In DNA, the CDR3 is TGTGCCAGCAGTTTGTGGGGCGTAGGTCAGCCCCAGCATTTT. Using reference TRBV28 and TRBJ1-5 for the parts outside the CDR3, the full variable domain is DVKVTQSSRYLVKRTGEKVFLECVQDMDHENMFWYRQDPGLGLRLIYFSYDVKMKEKGDIPEGYSVSREKKERFSLILESASTNQTSMYLCASSLWGVGQPQHFGDGTRLSIL.

This chain joins TRBV7-2 and TRBJ2-1; D is perhaps TRBD2 (5 bases). The CDR3 sequence is 12 residues long. The V end lost 0 bases, the J end lost 10 bases, and 7 bases lay between the germline ends. From germline, CDR1 is SGHTA and CDR2 FQGNSA. The CDR3: CASSLAGIEQFF. DNA for the CDR3: TGTGCCAGCAGCTTAGCCGGGATAGAGCAGTTCTTC.

This clonotype was observed a few times. The chain uses TRBV29-1 and TRBJ2-1; the D gene is possibly TRBD2 (6 bases). This CDR3 comprises 14 residues. V was clipped by 7 bases and J by 2 bases, with 15 bases between them. Germline V lookup: CDR1 SQVTM, CDR2 ANQGSEA. The CDR3: CSALRDPTYNEQFF. The CDR3 DNA sequence: TGCAGCGCCCTGCGGGACCCAACCTACAATGAGCAGTTCTTC.

The table lists this clonotype with a count of one. The chain joins TRBV6-2 or TRBV6-3 to TRBJ2-4; 11 nucleotides agree with TRBD1. There are 18 residues in the CDR3. Germline V CDR1 and CDR2: MNHEY, SVGEGT. Trimming took 5 bases from V and 0 from J; bases not matched to a gene: 9. The CDR3 nucleotides are TGTGCCAGCAGTGGTGGGACAGGGGGGTCGCTAGCCAAAAACATTCAGTACTTC. Protein product: CASSGGTGGSLAKNIQYF.

This clonotype has a handful of counts. The chain has TRBV5-1 and TRBJ2-5; D is unclear. The DNA end is a closer match to TRBJ2-7, so the J assignment may be wrong. This CDR3 has 13 amino acids. Germline V gene data show CDR1 as SGHRS and CDR2 as YFSETQ. The CDR3 DNA reads TGCGCCAGCAGCGGGGTAGGGACCTACGAGCAGTACTTC. Its translation: CASSGVGTYEQYF.

This chain links TRBV18 with TRBJ2-7, with 7 bases that match TRBD1. Germline CDR1 is KGHSH and CDR2 is LQKENI. Trimming took 5 bases from V and 4 from J; bases not matched to a gene: 11. The CDR3 has 15 residues. CDR3 loop: CASSASRGRGYEQYF. As DNA, the CDR3 is TGTGCCAGCTCAGCTTCGAGGGGGCGCGGGTACGAGCAGTACTTC.